The next 22 T cell receptor beta chains were all read from a single sample in a study of response to subunit inactivated influenza vaccine. One entry per CDR3 protein results from TCRdb running MiXCR on the RT-PCR reads. The sample lists about 530,000 distinct CDR3 sequences, over 10% occurring once. The source material was PBMCs from blood, sampled 45 days after vaccination. The receptors stem from a man in his fifties or sixties who received an inactivated influenza vaccine.

This clonotype appeared a few times. The CDR3 loop is CASRRFQGGTEAFF. In DNA, the CDR3 is TGTGCCAGCCGTAGATTCCAGGGCGGCACTGAAGCTTTCTTT. V gene TRBV6-1 combines with J gene TRBJ1-1, with TRBD1 as a possible D gene (5 bases). This CDR3 has 14 residues. Looked up from germline, CDR1 is MNHNS and CDR2 is SASEGT. V gave up 8 bases and J gave up 4 bases, with 17 bases separating them.

The rearrangement links TRBV7-9 to TRBJ1-1, with D unclear. Germline values: CDR1 SEHNR, CDR2 FQNEAQ (reference sequence). The CDR3 is made up of 14 amino acids. V lost 7 bases and J 1 base, leaving 13 bases between the germline ends. CDR3 residues: CASNPNWGNTEAFF. The CDR3 DNA is TGTGCCAGCAACCCGAACTGGGGGAACACTGAAGCTTTCTTT.

The gene calls are TRBV3-1 and TRBJ2-3, with no clear D. V was cut by 2 bases and J by 0 bases, with 18 bases left in between. The CDR3 extends over 18 amino acids. The germline V gene encodes CDR1 LGHDT and CDR2 YNNKEL (reference sequence). The CDR3 spells CASSQLLERTTSTDTQYF. The CDR3 DNA sequence: TGTGCCAGCAGCCAACTGCTCGAACGTACAACTAGCACAGATACGCAGTATTTT.

This clonotype was observed many times. The chain couples TRBV28 to TRBJ1-1, with D unresolved. V was trimmed by 5 bases and J by 0 bases, leaving 10 bases between them. This CDR3 is built from 14 residues. Germline-derived CDR1 and CDR2 are MDHEN and SYDVKM. CDR3 bases: TGTGCCAGCAGTCCCGGGAGGGTGAACACTGAAGCTTTCTTT. Amino acids: CASSPGRVNTEAFF.

This clonotype was seen once. The chain uses TRBV4-1 and TRBJ2-1; unclear D gene. Germline V gene lookup returns CDR1 MGHRA and CDR2 YSYEKL. V was shortened by 0 bases and J by 4 bases, with 7 bases between the two germline ends. The CDR3 consists of 14 residues. CDR3 in amino acids: CASSQDPLYNEQFF. The CDR3 nucleotides are TGCGCCAGCAGCCAAGACCCCCTATACAATGAGCAGTTCTTC.

J is TRBJ2-1 and V is TRBV7-2; 15 positions agree with TRBD2. Trimming removed 5 bases from V and 6 bases from J; junction bases left unmatched: 5. CDR3 length: 16 amino acids. Germline V CDR1 and CDR2: SGHTA, FQGNSA. The CDR3 coding sequence is TGTGCCAGCAGCCTAGAGGGACTAGCGGGAGGCAATGAGCAGTTCTTC. Protein product: CASSLEGLAGGNEQFF.

This clonotype was observed at least ten times. CDR3 residues: CASSGQGAYGYTF. In DNA, the CDR3 is TGTGCCAGCAGCGGACAGGGGGCCTATGGCTACACCTTC. V usage is TRBV27 and J usage is TRBJ1-2, with 11 nucleotides matching TRBD1. The ends lost 6 bases at V and 4 bases at J; junction bases unmatched: 1. CDR3 length: 13 amino acids. Germline CDR1 MNHEY, CDR2 SMNVEV (reference sequence).

This clonotype was recorded a few times. The rearrangement uses TRBV7-7 and TRBJ2-5; tentatively, D is TRBD2 (7 bases). The CDR3 is made up of 15 amino acids. From germline, CDR1 is SSHAT and CDR2 FNYEAQ (reference sequence). V lost 5 bases to trimming and J lost 3 bases, with 16 bases between them. The CDR3 here is CASSRGLADEETQYF. CDR3 DNA: TGTGCCAGCAGCCGGGGGCTAGCGGATGAAGAGACCCAGTACTTC.

The chain links TRBV14 to TRBJ1-3; no definite D call. Germline V lookup: CDR1 SGHDN, CDR2 FVKESK. The ends were cut back, 2 bases at V and 2 bases at J, with 16 bases in the middle. This CDR3 has 17 residues. The DNA of the CDR3 is TGTGCCAGCAGCCAACACTCTACGGCCGCAGCTGGAAACACCATATATTTT. Its protein product is CASSQHSTAAAGNTIYF.

The V and J genes are TRBV11-3 and TRBJ2-3; D ambiguous. This CDR3 is built from 12 residues. CDR1 SGHNT and CDR2 YENEEA come from the germline V gene. V was clipped by 1 base and J by 8 bases, with 7 bases between them. In DNA form, the CDR3 reads TGTGCCAGCAGCTTAGGACGGAGTACGCAGTATTTT. As protein: CASSLGRSTQYF.

V is TRBV12-3 or TRBV12-4 and J is TRBJ2-5, with D perhaps given as TRBD1 or TRBD2 (5 bases each). The V end was cut by 5 bases, the J end by 4 bases, with 20 bases between. The length of the CDR3 is 16 residues. The CDR3 DNA is TGTGCCAGCAGTCCGCCCCTCGGGGCTTATGGAGAGACCCAGTACTTC. Translated: CASSPPLGAYGETQYF.

This clonotype has just a few counts. The genes are TRBV6-5 and TRBJ1-3; no reliable D call. V lost 2 bases to trimming and J lost 7 bases, with 12 bases between them. CDR1 and CDR2 (germline): MNHEY, SVGAGI. This CDR3 is built from 14 residues. The DNA for the CDR3 is TGTGCCAGCAGTTACGAAGGGAGAGGGAACACCATATATTTT. It encodes CASSYEGRGNTIYF.

The table lists this clonotype with a few counts. The chain combines TRBV5-5 with TRBJ2-1, with D perhaps matching TRBD1 (5 bases). The CDR3 spans 13 residues. Trimming left V 3 bases short and J 6 bases short, with 10 bases between. Germline loops: CDR1 SGHKS, CDR2 YYEKEE (reference sequence). The CDR3 loop reads CASSWARVNEQFF. As DNA, the CDR3 is TGTGCCAGCAGCTGGGCCAGGGTCAATGAGCAGTTCTTC.

In its sample, this clonotype was seen a few times. The genes are TRBV7-2 and TRBJ2-3; 9 bases line up with TRBD2. After removal of 2 bases from V and 9 bases from J, the junction contained 12 bases not matched to a gene. CDR1 SGHTA and CDR2 FQGNSA come from the germline V gene. The CDR3 sequence is 16 residues long. The CDR3 DNA reads TGTGCCAGCAGCTTAATTTTAGCGGGGGCCGGAGGGACGCAGTATTTT. This sequence encodes CASSLILAGAGGTQYF.

This clonotype was seen at least ten times. This chain joins TRBV4-3 and TRBJ2-3; D gene ambiguous. This CDR3 region has 13 residues. V was pared by 0 bases and J by 10 bases, with 11 bases between. Germline CDR1 reads LGHNA; CDR2 reads YSLEER. The CDR3 protein is CASSQDIDRAQYF. The CDR3 bases are TGCGCCAGCAGCCAAGATATTGATCGGGCGCAGTATTTT.

The chain employs TRBV10-3 and TRBJ2-7; D is perhaps TRBD2 (6 bases). Looked up from germline, CDR1 is ENHRY and CDR2 is SYGVKD. The CDR3 sequence is 13 residues long. V lost 4 bases to trimming and J lost 6 bases, with 13 bases between them. The CDR3 DNA is TGTGCCATCAGTGGGGAGGCGGGCGGCGAGCAGTACTTC. Its translation: CAISGEAGGEQYF.

The chain employs TRBV12-3 or TRBV12-4 and TRBJ1-1; D might be TRBD1 (5 bases). The CDR3 extends over 15 amino acids. V was shortened by 4 bases and J by 1 base, with 13 bases between the two germline ends. Here the CDR3 reads CASSSGGAANTEAFF. The CDR3 DNA is TGTGCCAGCAGTTCAGGAGGGGCGGCGAACACTGAAGCTTTCTTT.

The V call is TRBV12-3 or TRBV12-4, the J call TRBJ1-2; 12 nucleotides align to TRBD1. V lost 4 bases and J lost 8; bases outside the gene matches: 8. The CDR3 is 15 residues long. CDR3 region: CASSSSGQGAEGYTF. CDR3 in DNA: TGTGCCAGCAGTTCCTCGGGACAGGGGGCGGAGGGCTACACCTTC.

This chain connects TRBV7-2 to TRBJ2-7; tentatively, D is TRBD2 (7 bases). The length of the CDR3 is 15 residues. The germline V gene has CDR1 SGHTA and CDR2 FQGNSA. With 5 bases removed from V and 1 base from J, the gap between germline ends came to 15 bases. The CDR3 loop is CASSAAGHKSYEQYF. The CDR3, as DNA: TGTGCCAGCAGCGCAGCGGGACACAAATCCTACGAGCAGTACTTC.

This clonotype appeared many times. The chain is built from TRBV9 and TRBJ2-5; TRBD2 matches 7 bases. Germline CDR1 reads SGDLS; CDR2 reads YYNGEE. Trimming at V came to 1 base and at J to 2 bases, leaving 5 bases not matched to a gene. CDR3 length: 15 residues. This CDR3 reads CASSVSGGWQETQYF. The DNA of the CDR3 is TGTGCCAGCAGCGTATCGGGAGGTTGGCAAGAGACCCAGTACTTC. The full variable domain, its missing parts supplied by reference TRBV9 and TRBJ2-5, is DSGVTQTPKHLITATGQRVTLRCSPRSGDLSVYWYQQSLDQGLQFLIQYYNGEERAKGNILERFSAQQFPDLHSELNLSSLELGDSALYFCASSVSGGWQETQYFGPGTRLLVL.

This clonotype was detected ten times or more. The rearrangement links TRBV4-3 to TRBJ2-7; the match to TRBD1 covers 7 bases. With 1 base clipped from V and 4 bases from J, the junction kept 7 bases outside the gene matches. This CDR3 has 15 amino acids. CDR1 LGHNA and CDR2 YSLEER come from the germline V gene. The CDR3 region is CASSQVWTGRYEQYF. The CDR3 DNA reads TGCGCCAGCAGCCAAGTCTGGACAGGCCGTTACGAGCAGTACTTC.

This clonotype was observed many times. The J gene is TRBJ2-7, the V gene TRBV20-1; 10 bases are shared with TRBD2. This CDR3 comprises 15 residues. CDR1 DFQATT and CDR2 SNEGSKA come from the germline V gene (reference sequence). With V trimmed by 6 bases and J by 1 base, 9 bases remained unmatched. CDR3 sequence: CSAWGLAGVSYEQYF. The DNA of the CDR3 is TGCAGTGCCTGGGGTCTAGCGGGAGTTTCCTACGAGCAGTACTTC.